This T cell receptor beta chain was documented in a study of blood T cell repertoires in COVID-19. The study drew participants aged roughly 18 to 95 years from about two dozen US areas. Cohorts were based on clinical histories the participants reported. Symptom resolution, clearance, or two negative PCRs marked the recovered donors of Cohort 3. The CDR3 contains 14 residues. V dropped 0 bases and J dropped 3; count of bases not matched to a gene: 2. Germline assignment: CDR1 MNHNY and CDR2 SVGAGI (reference sequence). Under the authors' procedure: The authors estimated nucleated cell counts from reference gene primer amplification. Here immunoSEQ multiplex PCR was the method, and the copy in TCRdb shows in-frame clones only, minus some. That table is the source of V, J and clone size, and D and trimming were worked out from the DNA. The sample yields about 300,000 clones, about 93% seen once.

This TCR was recovered from a woman aged 25 to 39 who had recovered from COVID-19. The chain combines TRBV6-6 with TRBJ2-7, with 7 bases fitting TRBD1. Sequencing was done on a sample of PBMCs or T cells enriched from blood (not recorded which). Written as DNA, the CDR3 is TGTGCCAGCAGTTACTCGGGACAGCACTACGAGCAGTACTTC. Protein sequence: CASSYSGQHYEQYF.